One sample yielded the 31 T cell receptor beta chains listed below, sequenced in a study of CD8 T cells in Susac syndrome (dated 2019 in TCRdb). The library relied on the immunoSEQ multiplex PCR assay. RNA was extracted using the RNeasy kit, and roughly 0.5 to 1 microgram was reverse transcribed with random hexamers. TCRdb took the public reads, trimmed them with fastp at Q25, ran MiXCR for clone calling and kept in-frame beta chains. When rows share a CDR3 protein, they turn into one entry using the most common DNA and genes. For this sample there are about 180,000 distinct CDR3 sequences; roughly 92% appear just once. In total, the top ten clones hold 0.09% to 0.1% of the sample. Input material: CD4+ T cells from PBMCs. Receptor source: a human donor with multiple sclerosis.

This clonotype appeared once. V is TRBV20-1 and J is TRBJ1-5, with no clear D. This CDR3 is built from 13 residues. V lost 5 bases and J 0 bases, leaving 8 bases between the germline ends. Germline lookup yields CDR1 DFQATT and CDR2 SNEGSKA (reference sequence). CDR3 coding DNA: TGCAGTGCTCGTGTACCTAGCAATCAGCCCCAGCATTTT. Its protein is CSARVPSNQPQHF.

The chain couples TRBV27 to TRBJ2-7; 7 bases agree with TRBD1. Unmatched junction bases numbered 8, after V lost 3 bases and J lost 3 bases. The germline CDR1 and CDR2 sequences are MNHEY and SMNVEV (reference sequence). This CDR3 has 15 residues. CDR3 coding DNA: TGTGCCAGCAGTTTGAAAGGACAGGCTGGCTACGAGCAGTACTTC. It codes for CASSLKGQAGYEQYF.

The chain is built from TRBV5-1 and TRBJ1-2, with D possibly matching TRBD1 (5 bases). Germline loops: CDR1 SGHRS, CDR2 YFSETQ. The CDR3 covers 13 residues. The V end lost 5 bases, the J end lost 6 bases, and 14 bases lay between the germline ends. In DNA, the CDR3 is TGCGCCAGCAGATGGGGAGGAGGGGATGGCTACACCTTC. The encoded protein is CASRWGGGDGYTF. The whole variable domain, remainder taken from reference TRBV5-1 and TRBJ1-2, is KAGVTQTPRYLIKTRGQQVTLSCSPISGHRSVSWYQQTPGQGLQFLFEYFSETQRNKGNFPGRFSGRQFSNSRSEMNVSTLELGDSALYLCASRWGGGDGYTFGSGTRLTVV.

The DNA of the CDR3 is TGTGCCAGCAGCGTAGAAGGGACCGTCCTGACTTTC. It codes for CASSVEGTVLTF. The J gene is TRBJ2-6, the V gene TRBV9; possibly TRBD1 or TRBD2 for D (5 bases each). The V end lost 0 bases, the J end lost 12 bases, and 7 bases lay between the germline ends. The CDR3 extends over 12 amino acids. Germline-derived CDR1 and CDR2 are SGDLS and YYNGEE. The full variable domain, in which reference TRBV9 and TRBJ2-6 provide the parts outside the CDR3, is DSGVTQTPKHLITATGQRVTLRCSPRSGDLSVYWYQQSLDQGLQFLIQYYNGEERAKGNILERFSAQQFPDLHSELNLSSLELGDSALYFCASSVEGTVLTFGAGSRLTVL.

The CDR3 bases are TGCAGTGCTATGACCGCTTTGGGCTCCAATGAGCAGTTCTTC. Translating gives CSAMTALGSNEQFF. The chain has TRBV20-1 and TRBJ2-1; D not certain. Germline assignment: CDR1 DFQATT and CDR2 SNEGSKA (reference sequence). The germline V and J ends were trimmed by 4 bases and 6 bases, with 16 bases remaining between them. The CDR3 is 14 amino acids.

The chain is built from TRBV3-1 and TRBJ2-7, with D hard to call. CDR3 length: 14 amino acids. V lost 0 bases to trimming and J lost 1 base, with 7 bases between them. Germline CDR1 LGHDT, CDR2 YNNKEL (reference sequence). CDR3 sequence: CASSQEVGSYEQYF. In DNA, the CDR3 is TGTGCCAGCAGCCAAGAGGTGGGTTCCTACGAGCAGTACTTC.

The chain has TRBV6-5 and TRBJ2-2, with 7 bases fitting TRBD1. Trimming took 2 bases from V and 2 from J; bases not matched to a gene: 2. This CDR3 contains 15 residues. Germline values: CDR1 MNHEY, CDR2 SVGAGI. The CDR3 loop is CASSYRGPNTGELFF. In DNA, the CDR3 is TGTGCCAGCAGTTACAGGGGGCCAAACACCGGGGAGCTGTTTTTT.

The chain employs TRBV19 and TRBJ2-2; 8 bases align to TRBD1. Germline trimming cut 5 bases from V and 8 bases from J; bases unmatched to any gene: 7. The CDR3 has 14 residues. The V gene's germline CDR1 is LNHDA and CDR2 SQIVND (reference sequence). The CDR3 DNA reads TGTGCCAGTAGTTTTCAGGGGGCTTCTGGGGAGCTGTTTTTT. It encodes CASSFQGASGELFF.

The V gene is TRBV5-6, the J gene TRBJ2-2, with unresolved D. Trimming pared 2 bases from V and 5 bases from J, leaving 10 bases between. The CDR3 extends over 14 amino acids. Germline V gene data show CDR1 as SGHDT and CDR2 as YYEEEE. The CDR3 loop is CASSLISGTGELFF. CDR3 coding DNA: TGTGCCAGCAGCTTAATTTCCGGGACCGGGGAGCTGTTTTTT. The complete variable domain, with remaining parts taken from reference TRBV5-6 and TRBJ2-2, reads DAGVTQSPTHLIKTRGQQVTLRCSPKSGHDTVSWYQQALGQGPQFIFQYYEEEERQRGNFPDRFSGHQFPNYSSELNVNALLLGDSALYLCASSLISGTGELFFGEGSRLTVL.

The V and J genes are TRBV25-1 and TRBJ2-5, with 10 bases fitting TRBD2. V gave up 3 bases and J gave up 1 base; unmatched junction bases: 8. CDR1 and CDR2 from the germline V gene are MGHDK and SYGVNS. The CDR3 sequence is 17 residues long. This CDR3 is CASSEGRTSGIQETQYF. The DNA of the CDR3 is TGTGCCAGCAGTGAGGGTAGAACTAGCGGGATCCAAGAGACCCAGTACTTC.

The V call is TRBV24-1, the J call TRBJ2-3, with 8 bases identical to TRBD2. Germline CDR1 reads KGHDR; CDR2 reads SFDVKD. V shed 3 bases and J 5 bases; nucleotides not matched to a gene: 12. This CDR3 has 17 residues. As DNA, the CDR3 is TGTGCCACCAGTGATCCCGGGGGGGCCGGTGGGGGAGATACGCAGTATTTT. Protein sequence: CATSDPGGAGGGDTQYF.

V is TRBV29-1 and J is TRBJ2-7, with 10 nucleotides matching TRBD2. Germline lookup yields CDR1 SQVTM and CDR2 ANQGSEA. The CDR3 totals 12 residues. Trimming at V came to 7 bases and at J to 7 bases, leaving 7 bases not matched to a gene. The CDR3 nucleotides read TGCAGCGCCCAGCGGGAGGGACGGGAGCAGTACTTC. Amino acid sequence: CSAQREGREQYF.

This chain uses TRBV6-2 or TRBV6-3 with TRBJ1-5; no clear D gene. The CDR3 sequence is 12 residues long. Germline CDR1 reads MNHEY; CDR2 reads SVGEGT. The ends were cut back, 3 bases at V and 6 bases at J, with 6 bases in the middle. This CDR3 reads CASSYTSQPQHF. In DNA, the CDR3 is TGTGCCAGCAGTTATACGAGTCAGCCCCAGCATTTT.

This chain connects TRBV4-1 to TRBJ2-7, with a weak D call TRBD1 (6 bases). Trimming cost V 1 base and J 1 base, with 11 bases left between them. In germline, CDR1 is MGHRA, CDR2 YSYEKL. This CDR3 has 15 residues. The CDR3 sequence: CASSQVDRSSYEQYF. CDR3 bases: TGCGCCAGCAGCCAAGTAGACAGGTCATCCTACGAGCAGTACTTC.

V usage is TRBV20-1 and J usage is TRBJ1-2; the match to TRBD1 covers 10 bases. This CDR3 is built from 14 residues. Trimming took 4 bases from V and 3 from J; bases not matched to a gene: 5. The V gene's germline CDR1 is DFQATT and CDR2 SNEGSKA (reference sequence). CDR3 DNA: TGCAGTGCTACTACGACAGGGGGCGACTATGGCTACACCTTC. Translating gives CSATTTGGDYGYTF.

The chain's CDR3 is CASSLKGPVAGQYF. CDR3 DNA: TGTGCCAGCAGCTTAAAGGGGCCAGTTGCGGGGCAGTACTTC. This sequence joins TRBV7-2 and TRBJ2-7; tentatively, D is TRBD1 or TRBD2 (5 bases each). This CDR3 has 14 amino acids. V was clipped by 2 bases and J by 9 bases, with 17 bases between them. The germline gives CDR1 SGHTA, CDR2 FQGNSA.

The table lists this clonotype with a few counts. J is TRBJ2-4 and V is TRBV11-2; 10 positions match TRBD1. Germline CDR1 SGHAT, CDR2 FQNNGV. With 5 bases clipped from V and 7 bases from J, the junction kept 11 bases outside the gene matches. CDR3 length: 16 amino acids. The CDR3 region is CASSAPPGQGRNIQYF. For the CDR3, the DNA is TGTGCCAGCAGCGCCCCGCCGGGACAGGGGCGTAACATTCAGTACTTC.

This chain links TRBV2 with TRBJ2-7; a weak D match, TRBD2 (7 bases). CDR1 is SNHLY, CDR2 FYNNEI, per germline. The germline V and J ends were trimmed by 7 bases and 0 bases, with 16 bases remaining between them. The CDR3 extends over 15 amino acids. The CDR3 loop reads CASTLGGHSSYEQYF. CDR3 DNA sequence: TGTGCCAGCACCCTGGGGGGGCATAGCTCCTACGAGCAGTACTTC.

This chain connects TRBV29-1 to TRBJ1-2, with 11 bases lining up with TRBD1. Per the germline V gene, CDR1 is SQVTM and CDR2 is ANQGSEA. CDR3 length: 12 amino acids. The trim removed 7 bases at V and 8 bases at J, leaving 6 bases unmatched. The CDR3 coding sequence is TGCAGCGCTGAGGACAGGGGGCTGGGCTACACCTTC. Amino acid sequence: CSAEDRGLGYTF.

Only one count was recorded for this clonotype. The chain is built from TRBV2 and TRBJ1-6, with TRBD1 as a possible D gene (5 bases). V was cut by 2 bases and J by 5 bases, with 10 bases left in between. CDR1 SNHLY and CDR2 FYNNEI come from the germline V gene. The CDR3 is 15 residues long. CDR3: CASSESGGNNSPLHF. Written as DNA, the CDR3 is TGTGCCAGCAGTGAATCCGGGGGTAATAATTCACCCCTCCACTTT.

The chain joins TRBV4-2 to TRBJ2-1; D may be TRBD1 (7 bases). The CDR3 covers 17 residues. The V gene's germline CDR1 is LGHNA and CDR2 YNFKEQ. V shed 4 bases and J shed 1 base, with 17 bases lying between them. CDR3 nucleotide sequence: TGTGCCAGCAGCCCCAGGGCCCAGGGGGGATCCTACAATGAGCAGTTCTTC. It encodes CASSPRAQGGSYNEQFF.

The chain combines TRBV19 with TRBJ2-5; D may be TRBD1 or TRBD2 (6 bases each). The CDR3 consists of 14 residues. Germline V CDR1 and CDR2: LNHDA, SQIVND (reference sequence). V dropped 1 base and J dropped 6 bases, with 12 bases sitting between them. The CDR3 sequence is CASSIGPGAKTQYF. DNA of the CDR3: TGTGCCAGTAGTATAGGCCCGGGGGCCAAGACCCAGTACTTC.

This chain joins TRBV21-1 and TRBJ2-2; the table's D call of TRBD1 was not tested on the DNA. TRBV21-1 has pseudogene status. CDR3 length: 14 residues. CDR3 coding DNA: TGTGCCAGCAGCGTACCAGGGGGTAACGGGGAGCTGTTTTTT. It codes for CASSVPGGNGELFF.

The chain joins TRBV5-1 to TRBJ2-7; 7 bases map to TRBD1. There are 15 residues in the CDR3. Germline V gene sequence: CDR1 SGHRS, CDR2 YFSETQ. V trimming: 4 bases; J trimming: 2 bases; junction bases outside the gene matches: 9. CDR3 DNA: TGCGCCAGCAGCCAGGGGACAGCCACCCCCTACGAGCAGTACTTC. Amino acid sequence: CASSQGTATPYEQYF.

The rearrangement joins TRBV7-2 to TRBJ1-4; D might be TRBD1 (5 bases). The V and J ends lost 4 bases and 3 bases respectively, with 9 bases between them. CDR3 length: 14 residues. From germline, CDR1 is SGHTA and CDR2 FQGNSA. CDR3 coding DNA: TGTGCCAGCAGCTACGGAGGGGCTAATGAAAAACTGTTTTTT. It encodes CASSYGGANEKLFF.

The V and J genes are TRBV19 and TRBJ2-2; D gene unclear. Per the germline V gene, CDR1 is LNHDA and CDR2 is SQIVND (reference sequence). The CDR3 length is 12 residues. Trimming took off 8 bases at V and 5 bases at J, with 9 bases between the two ends. The CDR3 is CASAMRTGELFF. CDR3 bases: TGTGCCAGTGCAATGAGGACCGGGGAGCTGTTTTTT.

The count of this clonotype is one. The rearrangement links TRBV20-1 to TRBJ2-3, with 7 bases identical to TRBD2. The CDR3 is made up of 14 amino acids. The trim removed 6 bases at V and 3 bases at J, leaving 9 bases unmatched. Germline assignment: CDR1 DFQATT and CDR2 SNEGSKA (reference sequence). DNA for the CDR3: TGCAGTGCGGGTCTCGCGGGGGAGACAGATACGCAGTATTTT. Protein: CSAGLAGETDTQYF.

This chain joins TRBV20-1 and TRBJ1-5; 9 positions agree with TRBD1. CDR1 and CDR2 (germline): DFQATT, SNEGSKA (reference sequence). The V segment lost 6 bases and the J segment 7 bases; nucleotides outside the gene matches: 13. The CDR3 is 15 residues long. CDR3 sequence reads: CSAYRGTGKRQPQHF. CDR3 coding DNA: TGCAGTGCGTATAGGGGGACAGGGAAAAGGCAGCCCCAGCATTTT.

The rearrangement uses TRBV4-1 and TRBJ1-2; D remains ambiguous. CDR1 MGHRA and CDR2 YSYEKL come from the germline V gene. There are 12 residues in the CDR3. V was cut by 3 bases and J by 7 bases, with 9 bases left in between. The CDR3 reads CASSHARFGYTF. The CDR3 DNA reads TGCGCCAGCAGCCACGCCCGGTTTGGCTACACCTTC.

The V and J genes are TRBV10-3 and TRBJ2-3, with D tentatively TRBD1 (6 bases). The CDR3 spans 15 residues. Germline assignment: CDR1 ENHRY and CDR2 SYGVKD. V gave up 8 bases and J gave up 2 bases, with 17 bases separating them. DNA for the CDR3: TGTGCCATCTCTTCGAGGGGGACCACCACAGATACGCAGTATTTT. The encoded protein is CAISSRGTTTDTQYF.

The V gene is TRBV2, the J gene TRBJ2-1; TRBD2 matches 12 bases. The germline gives CDR1 SNHLY, CDR2 FYNNEI. The CDR3 runs to 15 residues. J gave up 8 bases and V 4 bases, and 6 bases lay outside the gene matches. The DNA for the CDR3 is TGTGCCAGCAGTGGGTCTAGCGGGGGGGTCTATGAGCAGTTCTTC. Protein product: CASSGSSGGVYEQFF.